This T cell receptor (beta chain) originates from a study of cytomegalovirus exposure and HLA in healthy donors. Looking at the study overall: The same platform was used for the 100 to 150 validation repertoires as for the approximately 630 first-cohort repertoires, as reported in a later analysis.

Using immunoSEQ multiplex PCR, the repertoire was profiled, and TCRdb retains in-frame clones only, with some absent. The sample holds 100,000 to 150,000 clones; around nine tenths are singletons and the top ten take around 3.3%. Study-wide results and caveats: Published work reported that the classifier diagnosed cytomegalovirus status with high specificity and sensitivity. A few CMV-associated chains were confirmed in vitro to be specific for CMV antigens. TCR beta chains numbering under 200 were designated cytomegalovirus-associated.

To note about this clone: As yet, its antigen is unknown.

The CDR3 loop spans 13 amino acids. Germline CDR1 is LNHDA and CDR2 is SQIVND (reference sequence). V was clipped by 3 bases and J by 9 bases, with 12 bases between them. The chain employs TRBV19 and TRBJ2-1, with D possibly TRBD1 on 5 matching bases. This TCR came from a man aged 25-45 years in good health and CMV-seronegative. Material for sequencing was PBMCs. The chain's CDR3 is CASSMARDREQFF. The CDR3 coding sequence is TGTGCCAGTAGTATGGCCAGGGATCGTGAGCAGTTCTTC.